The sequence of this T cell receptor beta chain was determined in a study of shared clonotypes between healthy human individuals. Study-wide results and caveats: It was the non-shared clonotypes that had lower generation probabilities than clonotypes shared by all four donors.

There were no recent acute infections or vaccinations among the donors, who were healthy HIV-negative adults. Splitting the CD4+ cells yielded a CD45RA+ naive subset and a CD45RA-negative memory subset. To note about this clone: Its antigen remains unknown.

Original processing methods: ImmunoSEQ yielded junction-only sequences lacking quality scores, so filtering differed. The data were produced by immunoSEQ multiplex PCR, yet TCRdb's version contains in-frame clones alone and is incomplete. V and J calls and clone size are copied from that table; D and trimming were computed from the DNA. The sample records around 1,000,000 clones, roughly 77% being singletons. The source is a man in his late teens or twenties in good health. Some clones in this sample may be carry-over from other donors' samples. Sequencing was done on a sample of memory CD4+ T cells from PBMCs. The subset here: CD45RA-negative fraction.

This CDR3 reads CASSLSTPHGVGIQYF. The CDR3 bases are TGTGCCAGCAGTTTATCGACTCCCCATGGGGTCGGCATTCAGTACTTC. The chain recombines TRBV27 with TRBJ2-4; D gene unclear. CDR1 is MNHEY, CDR2 SMNVEV, per germline (reference sequence). Trimming left V 0 bases short and J 9 bases short, with 18 bases between. This CDR3 is built from 16 residues.